This T cell receptor beta chain emerged from a study of CD8+CD57+ T cells in acquired aplastic anemia. Only patients with CD8+CD57+ cell expansion on flow cytometry were chosen for sequencing. The CDR3 sequence is 13 residues long. CDR1 MGHDK and CDR2 SYGVNS come from the germline V gene. Trimming took 2 bases from V and 8 from J; bases not matched to a gene: 3. The use of genomic DNA as template underpinned the TCR beta VDJ and CDR3 profiling. Via MiXCR, TCRdb re-called the reads, giving one row per CDR3 protein. The sample holds roughly 250,000 distinct CDR3 sequences; 47% are singletons and the top ten take about 7.8%.

The origin of this receptor is a human donor with aplastic anemia. Sequencing input: sorted CD4+, CD8+, or CD8+CD57+ T cells (not recorded which) from PBMCs. V is TRBV25-1 and J is TRBJ2-7; the match to TRBD1 covers 10 bases. CDR3 sequence reads: CASSEDRGPKQYF. In nucleotides, the CDR3 is TGTGCCAGCAGTGAAGACAGGGGGCCAAAGCAGTACTTC.